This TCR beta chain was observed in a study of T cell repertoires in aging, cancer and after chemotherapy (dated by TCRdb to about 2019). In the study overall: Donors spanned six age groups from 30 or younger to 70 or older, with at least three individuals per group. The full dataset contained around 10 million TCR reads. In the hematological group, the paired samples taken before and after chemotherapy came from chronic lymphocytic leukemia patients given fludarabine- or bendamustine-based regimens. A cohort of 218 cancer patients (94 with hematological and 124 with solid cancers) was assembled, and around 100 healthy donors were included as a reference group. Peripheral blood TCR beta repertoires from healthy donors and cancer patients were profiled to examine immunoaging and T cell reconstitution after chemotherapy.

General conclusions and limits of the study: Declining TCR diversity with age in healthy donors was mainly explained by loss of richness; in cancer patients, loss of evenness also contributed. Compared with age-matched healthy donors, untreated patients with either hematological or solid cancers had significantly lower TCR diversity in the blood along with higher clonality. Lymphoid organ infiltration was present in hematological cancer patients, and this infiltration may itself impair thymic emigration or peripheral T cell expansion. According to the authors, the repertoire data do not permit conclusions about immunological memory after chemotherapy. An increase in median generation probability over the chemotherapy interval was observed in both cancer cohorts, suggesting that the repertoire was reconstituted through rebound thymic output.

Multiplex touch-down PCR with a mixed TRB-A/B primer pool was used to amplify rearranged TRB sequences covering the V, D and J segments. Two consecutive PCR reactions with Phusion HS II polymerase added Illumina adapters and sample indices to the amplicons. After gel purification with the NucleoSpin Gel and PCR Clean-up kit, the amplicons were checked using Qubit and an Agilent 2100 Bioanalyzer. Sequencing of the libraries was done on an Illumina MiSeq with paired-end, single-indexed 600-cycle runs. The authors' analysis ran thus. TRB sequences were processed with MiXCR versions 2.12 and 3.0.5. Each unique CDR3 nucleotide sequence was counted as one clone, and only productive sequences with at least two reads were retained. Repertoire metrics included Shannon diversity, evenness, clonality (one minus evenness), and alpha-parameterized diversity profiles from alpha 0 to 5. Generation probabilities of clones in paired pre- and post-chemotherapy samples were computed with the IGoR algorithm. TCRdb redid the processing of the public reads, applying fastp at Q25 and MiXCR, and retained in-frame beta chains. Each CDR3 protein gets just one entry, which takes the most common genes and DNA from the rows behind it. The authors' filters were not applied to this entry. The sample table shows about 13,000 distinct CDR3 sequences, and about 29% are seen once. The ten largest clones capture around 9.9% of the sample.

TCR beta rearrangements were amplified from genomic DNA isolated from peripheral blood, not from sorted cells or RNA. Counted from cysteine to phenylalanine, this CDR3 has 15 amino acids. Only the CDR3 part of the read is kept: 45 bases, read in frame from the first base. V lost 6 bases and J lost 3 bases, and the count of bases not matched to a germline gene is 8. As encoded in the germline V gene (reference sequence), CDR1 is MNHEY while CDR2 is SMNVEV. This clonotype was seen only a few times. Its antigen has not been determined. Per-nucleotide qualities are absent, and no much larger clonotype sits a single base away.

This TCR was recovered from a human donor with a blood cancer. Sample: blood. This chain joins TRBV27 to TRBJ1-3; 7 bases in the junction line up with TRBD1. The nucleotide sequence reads TGTGCCAGCAGCGAATCAGGGGGTTTTGGAAACACCATATATTTT. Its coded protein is CASSESGGFGNTIYF.